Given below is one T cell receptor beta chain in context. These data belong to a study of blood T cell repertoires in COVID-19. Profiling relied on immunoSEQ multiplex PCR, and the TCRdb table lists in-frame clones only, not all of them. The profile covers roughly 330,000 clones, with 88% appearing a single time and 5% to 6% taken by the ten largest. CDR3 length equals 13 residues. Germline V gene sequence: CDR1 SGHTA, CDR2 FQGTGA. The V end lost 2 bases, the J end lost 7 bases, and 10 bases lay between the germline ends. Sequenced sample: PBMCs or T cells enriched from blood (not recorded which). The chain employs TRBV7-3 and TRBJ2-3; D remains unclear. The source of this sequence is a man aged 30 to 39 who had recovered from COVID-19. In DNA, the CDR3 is TGTGCCAGCAGCTTAGCTCCAGGTTATACGCAGTATTTT. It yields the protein CASSLAPGYTQYF.